The 22 T cell receptor beta chains below come from one sample, sequenced in a study of OX40 agonist ivuxolimab in advanced cancers. Data came from immunoSEQ multiplex PCR; TCRdb stores just in-frame clones and leaves some out. The table includes 70,000 or so clones, approximately 90% detected once. This material consisted of CD4+ or CD8+ T cells sorted from blood, taken in a trial of the OX40 agonist ivuxolimab. The receptors derive from an adult with an advanced solid tumor such as melanoma, head and neck, liver or kidney cancer.

The rearrangement links TRBV11-2 to TRBJ2-7; TRBD2 matches 7 bases. J gave up 3 bases and V 8 bases, and 4 bases lay outside the gene matches. The CDR3 totals 12 residues. Germline V gene lookup returns CDR1 SGHAT and CDR2 FQNNGV. CDR3 bases: TGTGCCAGCTTGGCTAGCGGCTACGAGCAGTACTTC. It specifies CASLASGYEQYF.

This sequence joins TRBV2 and TRBJ2-7, with 11 nucleotides matching TRBD2. The length of the CDR3 is 14 residues. After removal of 5 bases from V and 2 bases from J, the junction contained 2 bases not matched to a gene. CDR1 and CDR2 from the germline V gene are SNHLY and FYNNEI. The DNA for the CDR3 is TGTGCCAGCAGTCTTAGCGGGGGGGCCTACGAGCAGTACTTC. Amino acids: CASSLSGGAYEQYF.

The rearrangement links TRBV7-8 to TRBJ1-4; D ambiguous. V was cut by 3 bases and J by 0 bases, with 8 bases left in between. The length of the CDR3 is 15 residues. The germline V gene has CDR1 SGHVS and CDR2 FQNEAQ. The CDR3 nucleotides are TGTGCCAGCAGCTTGGACGGCACAACTAATGAAAAACTGTTTTTT. Protein product: CASSLDGTTNEKLFF.

The gene calls are TRBV30 and TRBJ2-5; weak D call: TRBD1 (8 bases). The CDR3 loop spans 12 amino acids. Germline V gene data show CDR1 as GTSNPN and CDR2 as SVGIG (reference sequence). V shed 7 bases and J shed 5 bases, with 14 bases lying between them. In DNA form, the CDR3 reads TGTGCCTATAACAGGGGGGGGGAGACCCAGTACTTC. Its translation is CAYNRGGETQYF.

CDR3 amino acids: CATSRAGVGPQHF. The CDR3 nucleotides are TGTGCCACCAGCAGGGCAGGGGTGGGGCCCCAGCATTTT. This rearrangement joins TRBV15 to TRBJ1-5; possible D gene TRBD1, 6 bases. With 3 bases removed from V and 9 bases from J, the gap between germline ends came to 12 bases. The CDR3 spans 13 residues. CDR1 and CDR2 (germline): LNHNV, YYDKDF (reference sequence).

This clone appeared a few times. The genes are TRBV2 and TRBJ1-1; D not resolved. The CDR3 spans 13 residues. CDR1 SNHLY and CDR2 FYNNEI come from the germline V gene. V gave up 5 bases and J gave up 4 bases, with 11 bases separating them. The CDR3 DNA sequence: TGTGCCAGCAGTTTGGGTGGCAGCACTGAAGCTTTCTTT. As protein: CASSLGGSTEAFF.

The chain carries TRBV7-2 and TRBJ1-3; no reliable D call. This CDR3 contains 14 residues. CDR1 is SGHTA, CDR2 FQGNSA, per germline. Trimming removed 1 base at V and 3 bases at J, with 7 bases between. The CDR3: CASSLGVGGNTIYF. DNA of the CDR3: TGTGCCAGCAGCTTAGGGGTCGGTGGAAACACCATATATTTT.

This chain joins TRBV7-9 and TRBJ2-1; 9 nucleotides match TRBD2. Germline assignment: CDR1 SEHNR and CDR2 FQNEAQ (reference sequence). The V gene end was trimmed by 5 bases and the J gene end by 7 bases; junction bases not matched to a gene: 15. This CDR3 region has 17 residues. The CDR3: CASSKEGLAQGWNEQFF. In DNA, the CDR3 is TGTGCCAGCAGCAAGGAAGGACTAGCGCAGGGGTGGAATGAGCAGTTCTTC.

The J gene is TRBJ2-6, the V gene TRBV27; D not certain. Between the trimmed V and J ends, which lost 6 bases and 0 bases, there was a span of 15 bases. The V gene's germline CDR1 is MNHEY and CDR2 SMNVEV (reference sequence). The CDR3 is 17 amino acids. This chain's CDR3 is CASSDLIQASGANVLTF. The CDR3 DNA is TGTGCCAGCAGCGACCTGATCCAAGCCTCTGGGGCCAACGTCCTGACTTTC.

This chain uses TRBV11-2 with TRBJ2-7; possible D gene TRBD1, 6 bases. The CDR3 has 14 amino acids. The V end lost 3 bases, the J end lost 2 bases, and 11 bases lay between the germline ends. From germline, CDR1 is SGHAT and CDR2 FQNNGV. In DNA form, the CDR3 reads TGTGCCAGCAGCTTCCGGGACACCACCTACGAGCAGTACTTC. Translating it yields CASSFRDTTYEQYF.

This clone was seen a few times. This chain joins TRBV6-1 and TRBJ1-4; the D gene is possibly TRBD1 (6 bases). The germline V gene has CDR1 MNHNS and CDR2 SASEGT. The length of the CDR3 is 15 residues. The V end lost 3 bases, the J end lost 7 bases, and 15 bases lay between the germline ends. The DNA of the CDR3 is TGTGCCAGCAGTGAGTGGACAGATTATCGTGAAAAACTGTTTTTT. Translated, it gives CASSEWTDYREKLFF.

The gene calls are TRBV27 and TRBJ1-3; D is unresolved. Germline CDR1 and CDR2: MNHEY and SMNVEV (reference sequence). V was shortened by 4 bases and J by 0 bases, with 7 bases between the two germline ends. The CDR3 length is 14 residues. The CDR3 coding sequence is TGTGCCAGCAGTTCCTACTCCTCTGGAAACACCATATATTTT. The encoded protein is CASSSYSSGNTIYF.

For the CDR3, the DNA is TGTGCCAGCAGCTTGACGACTAGCGGGGTCAATGAGCAGTTCTTC. Protein sequence: CASSLTTSGVNEQFF. The V call is TRBV5-6, the J call TRBJ2-1; 11 nucleotides align to TRBD2. The V segment lost 1 base and the J segment 6 bases; nucleotides outside the gene matches: 3. Germline CDR1 reads SGHDT; CDR2 reads YYEEEE. The CDR3 has 15 residues.

The V gene is TRBV11-3, the J gene TRBJ2-1; D tentatively fits TRBD1 or TRBD2 (6 bases each). The CDR3 is made up of 15 amino acids. Germline V CDR1 and CDR2: SGHNT, YENEEA. Trimming stripped 1 base from V and 1 base from J, with 8 bases between. CDR3 in DNA: TGTGCCAGCAGCTTAGGGGGGGCATCCTACAATGAGCAGTTCTTC. It translates to CASSLGGASYNEQFF.

The chain carries TRBV10-3 and TRBJ1-5; a possible D gene is TRBD1 (5 bases). This CDR3 is 13 amino acids long. The V and J ends lost 4 bases and 2 bases respectively, with 6 bases between them. Germline V gene sequence: CDR1 ENHRY, CDR2 SYGVKD. The CDR3 DNA sequence: TGTGCCATCAGTGGGGACGGCAATCAGCCCCAGCATTTT. Translation: CAISGDGNQPQHF.

The V gene is TRBV28, the J gene TRBJ2-7; 8 bases map to TRBD1. CDR3 size: 13 residues. Germline CDR1 is MDHEN and CDR2 is SYDVKM. J lost 2 bases, V lost 7 bases, and 4 bases had no gene match. The CDR3 bases are TGTGCCAGCAACCCGGGACAGGCCTACGAGCAGTACTTC. Residues: CASNPGQAYEQYF.

The CDR3 nucleotides read TGTGCCAGCAGCTCCACCGGGGGGGCCTGGGGAAACATTCAGTACTTC. This encodes CASSSTGGAWGNIQYF. J is TRBJ2-4 and V is TRBV7-6; TRBD2 agrees at 8 bases. The germline gives CDR1 SGHVS, CDR2 FNYEAQ. The CDR3 spans 16 residues. V shed 4 bases, J shed 6 bases, and the junction held 11 bases outside the gene matches.

This chain joins TRBV5-1 and TRBJ2-2; D is possibly TRBD2 (6 bases). V was shortened by 4 bases and J by 2 bases, with 9 bases between the two germline ends. The CDR3 consists of 14 residues. Germline V lookup: CDR1 SGHRS, CDR2 YFSETQ. Written as DNA, the CDR3 is TGCGCCAGCAGCGGGGACTTCAACACCGGGGAGCTGTTTTTT. This gives the protein CASSGDFNTGELFF.

This clone was seen just once. This rearrangement joins TRBV30 to TRBJ1-1; D possibly corresponds to TRBD1 (6 bases). This CDR3 comprises 13 residues. V shed 7 bases and J shed 11 bases, with 23 bases lying between them. Germline V gives CDR1 GTSNPN, CDR2 SVGIG (reference sequence). CDR3 loop: CAYRWGGPEGAFF. DNA for the CDR3: TGTGCCTACCGCTGGGGGGGGCCCGAGGGCGCTTTCTTT.

This clone was observed once. This chain joins TRBV7-2 and TRBJ2-7, with TRBD1 as a possible D gene (6 bases). Germline V gives CDR1 SGHTA, CDR2 FQGNSA. The CDR3 runs 16 residues. Trimming took 3 bases from V and 0 from J, leaving 15 bases between them. CDR3 sequence reads: CASSFTRGHGSYEQYF. The DNA of the CDR3 is TGTGCCAGCAGCTTTACTCGGGGACACGGCTCCTACGAGCAGTACTTC.

The chain is built from TRBV27 and TRBJ2-5; tentatively, D is TRBD1 (5 bases). Trimming shortened V by 3 bases and J by 4 bases, and 9 bases separated the two germline ends. This CDR3 has 13 residues. Germline V gives CDR1 MNHEY, CDR2 SMNVEV (reference sequence). The CDR3 loop is CASSFYQGETQYF. The CDR3 nucleotides are TGTGCCAGCAGTTTTTATCAGGGAGAGACCCAGTACTTC.

This clone was recorded at least ten times. The rearrangement uses TRBV10-3 and TRBJ1-1; D is undetermined. The germline V gene has CDR1 ENHRY and CDR2 SYGVKD. V was shortened by 4 bases and J by 7 bases, with 16 bases between the two germline ends. The CDR3 contains 14 residues. The CDR3 DNA reads TGTGCCATCAGTGGAAGGTCTAACAGTGATGAAGCTTTCTTT. Residues: CAISGRSNSDEAFF.